These 24 T cell receptor beta chains originate from one sample sequenced in a study of blood T cell repertoires in COVID-19. Repertoires were generated with immunoSEQ multiplex PCR, while TCRdb's copy carries only in-frame clones and drops some. This table has approximately 180,000 clones, 75% to 90% appearing once. Sequencing used peripheral blood. The origin of the receptors is a woman in her forties with COVID-19, enrolled during active disease.

CDR3 nucleotide sequence: TGTGCCAGTAGTATCCAGTCCCAGGGTTGGCAGCCCCAGCATTTT. Its protein product is CASSIQSQGWQPQHF. This chain joins TRBV19 and TRBJ1-5, with D perhaps matching TRBD1 (5 bases). Trimming took off 3 bases at V and 7 bases at J, with 16 bases between the two ends. Per germline, CDR1 LNHDA and CDR2 SQIVND (reference sequence). This CDR3 has 15 residues.

The J gene is TRBJ2-1, the V gene TRBV28, with D possibly being TRBD2 (6 bases). The ends were cut back, 3 bases at V and 5 bases at J, with 14 bases in the middle. Germline CDR1 and CDR2: MDHEN and SYDVKM. The CDR3 consists of 15 residues. CDR3 in amino acids: CASSFGLTPNNEQFF. CDR3 bases: TGTGCCAGCAGTTTCGGACTAACCCCTAACAATGAGCAGTTCTTC.

The rearrangement joins TRBV7-2 to TRBJ1-2; D possibly corresponds to TRBD1 (6 bases). The CDR3 is 17 residues long. CDR1 is SGHTA and CDR2 is FQGNSA in the germline V gene. The germline V and J ends were trimmed by 3 bases and 2 bases, with 19 bases remaining between them. The CDR3 spells CASSFNPGHRKNYGYTF. The CDR3, as DNA: TGTGCCAGCAGCTTCAACCCGGGACACAGGAAGAACTATGGCTACACCTTC.

This clone appeared a single time. This chain's CDR3 is CASSLDRVYEQYF. CDR3 bases: TGTGCCAGCAGTTTAGACCGGGTCTACGAGCAGTACTTC. J is TRBJ2-7 and V is TRBV12-3 or TRBV12-4; D gene unclear. Trimming removed 1 base from V and 3 bases from J, with 7 bases in between. The CDR3 loop spans 13 amino acids.

This clone was observed a single time. The chain employs TRBV18 and TRBJ1-6, with D possibly matching TRBD1 (5 bases). Germline lookup yields CDR1 KGHSH and CDR2 LQKENI. Trimming removed 1 base at V and 7 bases at J, with 11 bases between. The CDR3 runs to 15 residues. The CDR3 DNA is TGTGCCAGCTCACCACGGGGCCGGCTAAATTCACCCCTCCACTTT. Encoded protein: CASSPRGRLNSPLHF.

V usage is TRBV19 and J usage is TRBJ2-1; 10 bases fit TRBD1. Germline V gene sequence: CDR1 LNHDA, CDR2 SQIVND (reference sequence). V trimming: 6 bases; J trimming: 5 bases; junction bases outside the gene matches: 10. The CDR3 spans 16 residues. The CDR3 protein is CASSPSGQGDHNEQFF. As DNA, the CDR3 is TGTGCCAGTAGCCCGAGTGGACAGGGGGACCACAATGAGCAGTTCTTC.

The chain carries TRBV11-3 and TRBJ2-1, with D unresolved. Germline V gene sequence: CDR1 SGHNT, CDR2 YENEEA. There are 16 residues in the CDR3. The germline V and J ends were trimmed by 3 bases and 1 base, with 13 bases remaining between them. The CDR3: CASSFNGRRSYNEQFF. In DNA form, the CDR3 reads TGTGCCAGCAGCTTTAATGGGCGTAGGTCCTACAATGAGCAGTTCTTC.

This clone has just a few counts. This rearrangement joins TRBV28 to TRBJ2-1; TRBD2 agrees at 11 bases. Trimming at V came to 6 bases and at J to 7 bases, leaving 8 bases not matched to a gene. The CDR3 runs 15 residues. Germline V gene lookup returns CDR1 MDHEN and CDR2 SYDVKM. CDR3 residues: CASRFLAGGTNEQFF. DNA of the CDR3: TGTGCCAGCAGGTTCCTAGCGGGGGGAACTAATGAGCAGTTCTTC.

The chain employs TRBV9 and TRBJ1-1; TRBD1 matches at 8 bases. The junction had 13 bases not matched to a gene; V was cut back by 3 bases and J by 6 bases. The CDR3 is 16 residues long. CDR1 is SGDLS, CDR2 YYNGEE, per germline. The CDR3 bases are TGTGCCAGCAGCGCCCGGGACCGGACAGGGCCGTCTGAAGCTTTCTTT. This codes for CASSARDRTGPSEAFF.

The V gene is TRBV5-1, the J gene TRBJ1-1; 7 bases agree with TRBD1. The CDR3 spans 16 residues. V gave up 1 base and J gave up 0 bases; unmatched junction bases: 6. The germline V gene encodes CDR1 SGHRS and CDR2 YFSETQ. As DNA, the CDR3 is TGCGCCAGCAGCTTGCTCGGGACAGCGTTGAACACTGAAGCTTTCTTT. Translating it yields CASSLLGTALNTEAFF.

This clone was observed once. This chain uses TRBV6-1 with TRBJ2-4; TRBD1 matches 7 bases. The germline gives CDR1 MNHNS, CDR2 SASEGT. Trimming at V came to 6 bases and at J to 4 bases, leaving 9 bases not matched to a gene. The CDR3 contains 15 residues. CDR3 sequence reads: CASRPGTAQKNIQYF. In DNA form, the CDR3 reads TGTGCCAGCAGGCCCGGGACAGCTCAGAAAAACATTCAGTACTTC.

This clone was seen just once. This CDR3 reads CASSPLSRGTDTQYF. As DNA, the CDR3 is TGTGCCAGCTCACCCCTATCTCGGGGCACAGATACGCAGTATTTT. The V and J genes are TRBV18 and TRBJ2-3; D uncertain. Germline V gene sequence: CDR1 KGHSH, CDR2 LQKENI. V lost 3 bases and J 1 base, leaving 11 bases between the germline ends. This CDR3 spans 15 amino acids.

V gene TRBV14 combines with J gene TRBJ1-1; TRBD1 matches 8 bases. Germline loops: CDR1 SGHDN, CDR2 FVKESK. V was clipped by 9 bases and J by 1 base; unmatched bases: 7. CDR3 length equals 14 residues. In nucleotides, the CDR3 is TGTGCCAGGAGGACTGGACAGGGGAACACTGAAGCTTTCTTT. Amino acids: CARRTGQGNTEAFF.

This clone was observed a single time. The rearrangement joins TRBV9 to TRBJ1-5; D is unclear. The CDR3 consists of 15 residues. Germline CDR1 SGDLS, CDR2 YYNGEE. V was clipped by 3 bases and J by 0 bases, with 10 bases between them. CDR3 bases: TGTGCCAGCAGCGCAGAGGGAAATAGCAATCAGCCCCAGCATTTT. Protein: CASSAEGNSNQPQHF.

J is TRBJ1-3 and V is TRBV19, with D possibly matching TRBD1 (5 bases). Trimming left V 6 bases short and J 0 bases short, with 9 bases between. The CDR3 consists of 14 residues. Germline loops: CDR1 LNHDA, CDR2 SQIVND (reference sequence). The CDR3 DNA is TGTGCCAGTAGACCGGGGGGCTCTGGAAACACCATATATTTT. It translates to CASRPGGSGNTIYF. The full variable domain, completed using reference TRBV19 and TRBJ1-3, is DGGITQSPKYLFRKEGQNVTLSCEQNLNHDAMYWYRQDPGQGLRLIYYSQIVNDFQKGDIAEGYSVSREKKESFPLTVTSAQKNPTAFYLCASRPGGSGNTIYFGEGSWLTVV.

The chain carries TRBV7-3 and TRBJ1-6; D ambiguous. This CDR3 has 14 residues. Per the germline V gene, CDR1 is SGHTA and CDR2 is FQGTGA. With 5 bases removed from V and 2 bases from J, the gap between germline ends came to 7 bases. This CDR3 reads CASSGGAYNSPLHF. As DNA, the CDR3 is TGTGCCAGCAGCGGTGGAGCCTATAATTCACCCCTCCACTTT. Full variable domain (missing parts from reference TRBV7-3 and TRBJ1-6): GAGVSQTPSNKVTEKGKYVELRCDPISGHTALYWYRQSLGQGPEFLIYFQGTGAADDSGLPNDRFFAVRPEGSVSTLKIQRTERGDSAVYLCASSGGAYNSPLHFGNGTRLTVT.

The chain carries TRBV18 and TRBJ2-4; maybe TRBD2 (7 bases). The CDR3 length is 16 residues. V was trimmed by 0 bases and J by 6 bases, leaving 15 bases between them. Per the germline V gene, CDR1 is KGHSH and CDR2 is LQKENI. The CDR3 spells CASSPPGAGVRNIQYF. The CDR3 coding sequence is TGTGCCAGCTCACCACCGGGGGCGGGGGTCAGAAACATTCAGTACTTC. The whole variable domain, filled in from reference TRBV18 and TRBJ2-4, reads NAGVMQNPRHLVRRRGQEARLRCSPMKGHSHVYWYRQLPEEGLKFMVYLQKENIIDESGMPKERFSAEFPKEGPSILRIQQVVRGDSAAYFCASSPPGAGVRNIQYFGAGTRLSVL.

The V call is TRBV7-3, the J call TRBJ1-2; D is uncertain. The CDR3 length is 12 residues. Trimming took off 0 bases at V and 9 bases at J, with 8 bases between the two ends. CDR1 is SGHTA, CDR2 FQGTGA, per germline. The CDR3 reads CASSLTEPSYTF. CDR3 DNA sequence: TGTGCCAGCAGCTTAACGGAGCCGAGCTACACCTTC. The full variable domain, its missing parts supplied by reference TRBV7-3 and TRBJ1-2, is GAGVSQTPSNKVTEKGKYVELRCDPISGHTALYWYRQSLGQGPEFLIYFQGTGAADDSGLPNDRFFAVRPEGSVSTLKIQRTERGDSAVYLCASSLTEPSYTFGSGTRLTVV.

A remark on this clone: A much larger clonotype is one base distant, so this may be a read error. The chain joins TRBV28 to TRBJ2-2, with 8 bases aligning to TRBD1. The CDR3 is 14 residues long. CDR1 and CDR2 from the germline V gene are MDHEN and SYDVKM. V shed 6 bases, J shed 3 bases, and the junction held 3 bases outside the gene matches. CDR3 sequence: CASRVQGDTGELFF. The CDR3 bases are TGTGCCAGCAGGGTACAGGGGGACACCGGGGAGCTGTTTTTT.

The count of this clone is one. The chain joins TRBV5-5 to TRBJ2-1; possibly TRBD1 for D (5 bases). Trimming removed 3 bases at V and 6 bases at J, with 7 bases between. The CDR3 has 12 amino acids. Germline V gene sequence: CDR1 SGHKS, CDR2 YYEKEE (reference sequence). For the CDR3, the DNA is TGTGCCAGCAGCTGGCAGGGCAATGAGCAGTTCTTC. This gives the protein CASSWQGNEQFF.

This chain's CDR3 is CASSHRGGDTQYF. For the CDR3, the DNA is TGTGCCAGTAGTCATAGGGGTGGCGATACGCAGTATTTT. This chain uses TRBV19 with TRBJ2-3; a weak D match, TRBD1 (5 bases). CDR1 and CDR2 (germline): LNHDA, SQIVND (reference sequence). With 5 bases removed from V and 6 bases from J, the gap between germline ends came to 12 bases. The CDR3 has 13 amino acids.

This clone turned up a few times. The identical CDR3 is also encoded by other nucleotide sequences in the sample. The chain combines TRBV27 with TRBJ2-5, with 9 positions matching TRBD2. CDR3 length: 14 amino acids. The V gene's germline CDR1 is MNHEY and CDR2 SMNVEV (reference sequence). J lost 5 bases, V lost 6 bases, and 7 bases had no gene match. The CDR3 region is CASRRAGGGETQYF. DNA for the CDR3: TGTGCCAGCAGACGAGCGGGAGGAGGTGAGACCCAGTACTTC.

The chain joins TRBV3-1 (or the pseudogene TRBV3-2) to TRBJ2-3; D perhaps matches TRBD1 (5 bases). CDR3 length: 14 residues. Germline loops: CDR1 LGHDT, CDR2 YNNKEL (reference sequence). V lost 8 bases, J lost 6 bases, and 18 bases lay in between. CDR3 protein: CASVGHPQTDTQYF. CDR3 DNA sequence: TGTGCCAGCGTTGGACACCCCCAAACGGATACGCAGTATTTT.

The chain recombines TRBV27 with TRBJ1-2; a weak D match, TRBD1 (6 bases). CDR1 and CDR2 (germline): MNHEY, SMNVEV (reference sequence). The germline V and J ends were trimmed by 2 bases and 2 bases, with 24 bases remaining between them. CDR3 length: 19 amino acids. DNA of the CDR3: TGTGCCAGCAGTTTAGGGAGCGTAAGCAGGGGCGCCGGGAACTATGGCTACACCTTC. Its translation: CASSLGSVSRGAGNYGYTF.